This passage covers 9 T cell receptor beta chains from one sample sequenced in a study of CD8+CD57+ T cells in acquired aplastic anemia. Investigators profiled TCR beta VDJ and CDR3 from genomic DNA template. TCRdb redid the calling of the reads with MiXCR, one entry per CDR3 protein. The repertoire holds about half a million distinct CDR3 sequences, with 25% to 40% as singletons. Patients selected for sequencing had displayed CD8+CD57+ cell expansion by flow cytometry. Material: sorted CD4+, CD8+, or CD8+CD57+ T cells (not recorded which) from PBMCs. The receptors stem from a human donor with aplastic anemia.

The chain employs TRBV12-5 and TRBJ1-5; maybe TRBD1 (5 bases). The CDR3 spans 15 residues. V lost 5 bases to trimming and J lost 5 bases, with 16 bases between them. Germline values: CDR1 LGHNT, CDR2 FRNRAP. CDR3 DNA sequence: TGTGCTAGTGGTACCAAGTTGGGGGGTCATCAGCCCCAGCATTTT. It is translated as CASGTKLGGHQPQHF.

The chain has TRBV10-3 and TRBJ1-1; perhaps TRBD1 as D (6 bases). V lost 2 bases and J lost 5, with 18 bases in between. The CDR3 covers 16 residues. Germline V gene data show CDR1 as ENHRY and CDR2 as SYGVKD. DNA for the CDR3: TGTGCCATCAGTGAGCCCGGGACCCAGGGGTGGACTGAAGCTTTCTTT. Protein product: CAISEPGTQGWTEAFF.

Points on this clonotype: A clone one base away is much larger, so this may be a read error. This chain connects TRBV19 to TRBJ2-7, with TRBD2 matching 9 bases. Germline V gene data show CDR1 as LNHDA and CDR2 as SQIVND (reference sequence). This CDR3 has 16 amino acids. CDR3 amino acids: CARSRLAGISAYEQYF. In DNA form, the CDR3 reads TGTGCCAGGAGTAGGCTAGCGGGGATTAGTGCCTACGAGCAGTACTTC.

This clonotype was observed a few times. The gene calls are TRBV27 and TRBJ1-2, with no clear D. Per germline, CDR1 MNHEY and CDR2 SMNVEV (reference sequence). The CDR3 totals 15 residues. Trimming stripped 6 bases from V and 4 bases from J, with 18 bases between. CDR3 amino acids: CASRTSGVGVYGYTF. Written as DNA, the CDR3 is TGTGCCAGCAGGACAAGTGGAGTTGGAGTCTATGGCTACACCTTC.

For this clonotype: This may be a read error, as it is one base from a much larger clone. The chain has TRBV19 and TRBJ2-1; TRBD1 is a possible D gene (7 bases). The CDR3 runs 16 residues. Germline CDR1 and CDR2: LNHDA and SQIVND (reference sequence). The ends were cut back, 1 base at V and 3 bases at J, with 13 bases in the middle. CDR3 sequence reads: CASSIATGTGYNEQFF. CDR3 nucleotides: TGTGCCAGTAGTATAGCGACAGGGACTGGCTACAATGAGCAGTTCTTC.

This chain joins TRBV28 and TRBJ1-2; D unclear. V was clipped by 6 bases and J by 6 bases, with 5 bases between them. Per the germline V gene, CDR1 is MDHEN and CDR2 is SYDVKM. This CDR3 region has 10 residues. The CDR3 DNA reads as TGTGCCAGCAGGTCGAATGGCTACACCTTC. It encodes CASRSNGYTF.

This clonotype was counted between two and nine times. The J gene is TRBJ1-4, the V gene TRBV25-1, with D hard to call. The CDR3 loop spans 13 amino acids. V shed 5 bases and J shed 4 bases, with 8 bases lying between them. Germline loops: CDR1 MGHDK, CDR2 SYGVNS. The CDR3 reads CASSYGSNEKLFF. The CDR3 nucleotides read TGTGCCAGCAGTTACGGAAGTAATGAAAAACTGTTTTTT.

In its sample, this clonotype was seen many times. One end of the junction is discordant with germline, which a read error may explain. The chain links TRBV25-1 to TRBJ2-3; D is perhaps TRBD2 (6 bases). The germline gives CDR1 MGHDK, CDR2 SYGVNS. This CDR3 is 14 amino acids long. CDR3: CAGSESGGTDTQYF. The CDR3 nucleotides are TGTGCCGGCAGTGAATCGGGGGGCACAGATACGCAGTATTTT.

The chain employs TRBV20-1 and TRBJ1-1; no definite D call. From germline, CDR1 is DFQATT and CDR2 SNEGSKA (reference sequence). The CDR3 spans 11 residues. Between the trimmed V and J ends, which lost 3 bases and 5 bases, there was a span of 7 bases. In nucleotides, the CDR3 is TGCAGTGCTAGTGTTGTAACTGAAGCTTTCTTT. Its protein product is CSASVVTEAFF.